This TCR beta chain was captured in a study of graft-versus-host responses after intestinal transplantation. Intraepithelial plus lamina propria lymphocytes were released by processing graft tissue. V was shortened by 5 bases and J by 5 bases, with 15 bases between the two germline ends. The CDR3 covers 14 residues. CDR1 and CDR2 from the germline V gene are ENHRY and SYGVKD. General study findings and limits: High graft-versus-host to host-versus-graft clonal ratios were found in allografts of patients who had graft-donor T cell macrochimerism.

A note on this clone: Its antigen is currently unknown.

Libraries were prepared by immunoSEQ multiplex PCR; TCRdb keeps only in-frame clonotypes and omits some of them. Of 9,600 or so clones in the sample, approximately 80% were seen once. This receptor was obtained from a human patient who received an intestinal transplant, so some T cells may come from the graft donor. The genes are TRBV10-3 and TRBJ1-1; weak D call: TRBD1 (5 bases). This specimen was ileum tissue, taken 472 days after intestinal transplantation. CDR3 nucleotides: TGTGCCATCAGTCCAACGGGACCTAAAACTGAAGCTTTCTTT. Translating gives CAISPTGPKTEAFF.